This TCR beta chain came from a study of T cell repertoires in ileal Crohn's disease. Study at large: About half of patients got postoperative therapy: 11 thiopurines, about 20 anti-TNF.

Produced via immunoSEQ multiplex PCR; TCRdb's table is partial and in-frame only. The table records over 5,000 clones, 85% to 90% of them present only once. The sorted cells were lamina propria lymphocytes from surgical specimens, first isolated by density gradient. Germline V CDR1 and CDR2: SGHTA, FQGNSA. Trimming cost V 3 bases and J 5 bases, with 10 bases left between them. This CDR3 is built from 13 residues. The TCR originated in an adult with Crohn's disease. Some clones in this sample may be carry-over from other donors' samples. The chain combines TRBV7-2 with TRBJ2-5; the D is unclear. Sequencing was done on a sample of CD4+ T cells from ileum. The CDR3 DNA follows: TGTGCCAGCAGCTTTCCAGCGCGGGAGACCCAGTACTTC. It specifies CASSFPARETQYF.